Below are 3 T cell receptor beta chains sequenced from a single sample in a study of T cells in women clearing cervical HPV infection (dated by TCRdb to between 2017 and 2018). Libraries came from the immunoSEQ multiplex PCR assay. TCRdb mirrors the immuneACCESS table, restricted to in-frame sequences. Some clones are absent from its copies; in checked studies, under half trace to an unresolved V gene, and the reason for the others is unknown. This specimen's table enumerates around 23,000 clones. The ten top clones hold approximately 25% of the sample. Sequencing used blood buffy coat. The receptors come from a woman between 18 and 70 years old with a cervical HPV16 infection that either progressed to CIN3+ or cleared (not recorded which).

Concerning this clone itself: The read ends 3 residues shy of where the CDR3 ends; the end is completed using the germline J gene. The J gene is TRBJ2-4, the V gene TRBV7-6, with D perhaps TRBD2 (6 bases). The germline V gene encodes CDR1 SGHVS and CDR2 FNYEAQ. The CDR3 has 14 residues. The CDR3 is CASSLAGGADGQYF. The part of the CDR3 DNA that was read is TGTGCCAGCAGCTTAGCGGGGGGTGCGGATGGT.

In the case of this clone: The CDR3 end falls 3 residues outside the read, so it is completed with the germline J gene. This chain links TRBV15 with TRBJ2-7; 12 nucleotides align to TRBD2. The CDR3 totals 15 residues. Germline CDR1 is LNHNV and CDR2 is YYDKDF (reference sequence). The V segment lost 1 base and the J segment 2 bases; nucleotides outside the gene matches: 0. This CDR3 reads CATSRGLAGAYEQYF. The sequenced CDR3 bases are TGTGCCACCAGCAGAGGACTAGCGGGAGCCTACGAG.

Notes on this clone: From the germline J gene comes the end of the CDR3, since the read stops 3 residues before it. The J gene is TRBJ1-1, the V gene TRBV6-2 or TRBV6-3, with D perhaps TRBD1 (5 bases). Germline assignment: CDR1 MNHEY and CDR2 SVGEGT. V was trimmed by 6 bases and J by 1 base, leaving 15 bases between them. The CDR3 contains 15 residues. The CDR3 loop is CASSLGQGRNTEAFF. The sequenced CDR3 bases are TGTGCCAGCAGCCTAGGGCAGGGTCGGAACACTGAA.